These T cell receptor beta chains were read from a single sample in a study of cytomegalovirus exposure and HLA in healthy donors. Produced via immunoSEQ multiplex PCR; TCRdb's table is partial and in-frame only. The sample includes about 64,000 clones, about 92% of them seen just once. Sequencing used PBMCs. These receptors all stem from a young woman in good health and CMV-seronegative. The CDR3 runs from the conserved cysteine through the conserved F or W. The D gene is left open where the match is weak. Size is omitted from some rows. Given values are once, few, many or a class for expanded clones.

V gene: TRBV30
D gene: -
J gene: TRBJ2-6
clone size: -
CDR3 DNA: TGTGCCTGGAATAACAAGGGGCCTTCCTCGGGGGCCAACGTCCTGACTTTC
CDR3 protein: CAWNNKGPSSGANVLTF

V gene: TRBV2
D gene: TRBD1
J gene: TRBJ2-1
clone size: -
CDR3 DNA: TGTGCCAGCAGCCATGGACAGGGCGCCTTCCTTCTGAGCTCCTACAATGAGCAGTTCTTC
CDR3 protein: CASSHGQGAFLLSSYNEQFF

V gene: TRBV2
D gene: TRBD1
J gene: TRBJ1-6
clone size: -
CDR3 DNA: TGTGCCAGCAGTTTAGGGGGCCATTCACCCCTCCACTTT
CDR3 protein: CASSLGGHSPLHF

V gene: TRBV25-1
D gene: -
J gene: TRBJ1-1
clone size: -
CDR3 DNA: TGTGCCAGCAGTGAATCGAGTTCTTTCGCTGAAGCTTTCTTT
CDR3 protein: CASSESSSFAEAFF

V gene: TRBV19
D gene: -
J gene: TRBJ1-2
clone size: -
CDR3 DNA: TGTGCCAGTAGTATACAGGGTACGAACTATCGTGGCTACACCTTC
CDR3 protein: CASSIQGTNYRGYTF

V gene: TRBV19
D gene: TRBD1
J gene: TRBJ2-1
clone size: -
CDR3 DNA: TGTGCCAGTAGTATGGGTCGACAGGGGGTAAGTGAGCAGTTCTTC
CDR3 protein: CASSMGRQGVSEQFF

V gene: TRBV2
D gene: -
J gene: TRBJ2-1
clone size: once
CDR3 DNA: TGTGCCAGCAGGGGAGCGGGTTACAATGAGCAGTTCTTC
CDR3 protein: CASRGAGYNEQFF

V gene: TRBV5-4
D gene: TRBD1
J gene: TRBJ1-3
clone size: -
CDR3 DNA: TGTGCCAGCAGCTTGGGGGGGACAGTCGGAAACACCATATATTTT
CDR3 protein: CASSLGGTVGNTIYF

V gene: TRBV4-3
D gene: -
J gene: TRBJ1-4
clone size: once
CDR3 DNA: TGCGCCAGCAGCCACATGAACAGGGCGAGCGAAAAACTGTTTTTT
CDR3 protein: CASSHMNRASEKLFF

V gene: TRBV7-9
D gene: -
J gene: TRBJ1-2
clone size: once
CDR3 DNA: TGTGCCAGCAGCCCCGCCTGGGAGGGTGGCTACACCTTC
CDR3 protein: CASSPAWEGGYTF

V gene: TRBV4-1
D gene: TRBD1
J gene: TRBJ2-7
clone size: -
CDR3 DNA: TGCGCCAGCAGCCCCTTCCTCGGACAGGGGTACGAGCAGTACTTC
CDR3 protein: CASSPFLGQGYEQYF

V gene: TRBV30
D gene: TRBD1
J gene: TRBJ2-3
clone size: -
CDR3 DNA: TGTGCCTGGCGGCCCTTGGACAGGGCCCTGGGTACGCAGTATTTT
CDR3 protein: CAWRPLDRALGTQYF

V gene: TRBV10-3
D gene: -
J gene: TRBJ1-5
clone size: -
CDR3 DNA: TGTGCCATCAGTGAGTCGGGAGGACAACCGTATAGCAATCAGCCCCAGCATTTT
CDR3 protein: CAISESGGQPYSNQPQHF

V gene: TRBV5-1
D gene: -
J gene: TRBJ2-1
clone size: -
CDR3 DNA: TGCGCCAGCAGCGCGATTCAACTAGGACGGCAGTTCTTC
CDR3 protein: CASSAIQLGRQFF

V gene: TRBV7-3
D gene: -
J gene: TRBJ1-1
clone size: once
CDR3 DNA: TGTGCCAGCAGCTTACAGGGCCCCAACGAAGCTTTCTTT
CDR3 protein: CASSLQGPNEAFF

V gene: TRBV28
D gene: TRBD1
J gene: TRBJ2-1
clone size: -
CDR3 DNA: TGTGCCAGCAGTGTGGACAGGGGAGGTGAGCAGTTCTTC
CDR3 protein: CASSVDRGGEQFF

V gene: TRBV5-4
D gene: -
J gene: TRBJ2-2
clone size: -
CDR3 DNA: TGTGCCAGCAGCTTAGGAGATACGAACACCGGGGAGCTGTTTTTT
CDR3 protein: CASSLGDTNTGELFF

V gene: TRBV9
D gene: -
J gene: TRBJ2-7
clone size: -
CDR3 DNA: TGTGCCAGCAGCGTAGAAGGGCGGGACCACGAGCAGTACTTC
CDR3 protein: CASSVEGRDHEQYF

V gene: TRBV6-1
D gene: -
J gene: TRBJ2-3
clone size: -
CDR3 DNA: TGTGCCAGCAGCCTTCAGGGTAGCACAGATACGCAGTATTTT
CDR3 protein: CASSLQGSTDTQYF

V gene: TRBV29-1
D gene: TRBD1
J gene: TRBJ2-2
clone size: -
CDR3 DNA: TGCAGCGTTCTCAGACAGGGGATAACCGGGGAGCTGTTTTTT
CDR3 protein: CSVLRQGITGELFF

V gene: TRBV6-1
D gene: TRBD1
J gene: TRBJ1-4
clone size: -
CDR3 DNA: TGTGCCAGCAGTGAAGTTTTGGGGACAGGGGGCGAAAAACTGTTTTTT
CDR3 protein: CASSEVLGTGGEKLFF

V gene: TRBV29-1
D gene: TRBD2
J gene: TRBJ2-3
clone size: -
CDR3 DNA: TGCAGCGTAGAAGCGGGGGGGCCCCCAGATACGCAGTATTTT
CDR3 protein: CSVEAGGPPDTQYF

V gene: TRBV7-3
D gene: TRBD1
J gene: TRBJ1-1
clone size: -
CDR3 DNA: TGTGCCAGCAGCCAGGGGGCTGGGAACACTGAAGCTTTCTTT
CDR3 protein: CASSQGAGNTEAFF

V gene: TRBV10-3
D gene: TRBD1
J gene: TRBJ1-3
clone size: -
CDR3 DNA: TGTGCCATCAGGGTACAGGGGGGCTCTGGAAACACCATATATTTT
CDR3 protein: CAIRVQGGSGNTIYF

V gene: TRBV11-2
D gene: -
J gene: TRBJ2-5
clone size: -
CDR3 DNA: TGTGCCAGCAGCCCGCGCGTGTCGGGGTGGAAGCGAGAGACCCAGTACTTC
CDR3 protein: CASSPRVSGWKRETQYF

V gene: TRBV28
D gene: TRBD1
J gene: TRBJ1-2
clone size: -
CDR3 DNA: TGTGCCAGCAGTCAGTGGACAGGGGATGGCTACACCTTC
CDR3 protein: CASSQWTGDGYTF

V gene: TRBV18
D gene: TRBD1
J gene: TRBJ2-7
clone size: -
CDR3 DNA: TGTGCCAGCTCACCGACAGGGGCGGGGAACTACGAGCAGTACTTC
CDR3 protein: CASSPTGAGNYEQYF

V gene: TRBV5-6
D gene: TRBD1
J gene: TRBJ1-5
clone size: -
CDR3 DNA: TGTGCCAGCAGCTTGGTCGGACAGGGGGCTGATCAGCCCCAGCATTTT
CDR3 protein: CASSLVGQGADQPQHF

V gene: TRBV9
D gene: -
J gene: TRBJ1-4
clone size: -
CDR3 DNA: TGTGCCAGCAGCGTCGGGGGGGGTAGCGATGAAAAACTGTTTTTT
CDR3 protein: CASSVGGGSDEKLFF

V gene: TRBV9
D gene: TRBD1
J gene: TRBJ1-4
clone size: -
CDR3 DNA: TGTGCCAGCAGCCCCGACAGGGGAATAAGTGAAAAACTGTTTTTT
CDR3 protein: CASSPDRGISEKLFF

V gene: TRBV5-5
D gene: -
J gene: TRBJ2-1
clone size: -
CDR3 DNA: TGTGCCAGCAGCTTATCAGGGGAGTCCTACAATGAGCAGTTCTTC
CDR3 protein: CASSLSGESYNEQFF

V gene: TRBV4-1
D gene: -
J gene: TRBJ2-3
clone size: once
CDR3 DNA: TGCGCCAGCAGCCCGAGGGGGGGCCGCACAGATACGCAGTATTTT
CDR3 protein: CASSPRGGRTDTQYF

V gene: TRBV7-9
D gene: -
J gene: TRBJ1-2
clone size: -
CDR3 DNA: TGTGCCAGCAGCTTAACGGAAGGGGGAGTCTATGGCTACACCTTC
CDR3 protein: CASSLTEGGVYGYTF